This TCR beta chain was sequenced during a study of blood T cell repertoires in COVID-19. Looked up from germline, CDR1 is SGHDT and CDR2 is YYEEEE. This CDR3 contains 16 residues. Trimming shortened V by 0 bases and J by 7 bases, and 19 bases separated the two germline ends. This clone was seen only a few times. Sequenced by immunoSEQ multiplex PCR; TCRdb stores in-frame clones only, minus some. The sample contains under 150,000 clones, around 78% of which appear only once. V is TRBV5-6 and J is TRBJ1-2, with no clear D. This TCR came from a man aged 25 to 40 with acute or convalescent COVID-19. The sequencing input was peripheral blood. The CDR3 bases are TGTGCCAGCAGCTTGGCTCAATTGGGATTCCGGGGTGGCTACACCTTC. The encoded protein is CASSLAQLGFRGGYTF.